Shown below are 25 T cell receptor beta chains from a single sample sequenced in a study of Ad26.COV2.S vaccination and SARS-CoV-2 variants. The data were produced by immunoSEQ multiplex PCR, yet TCRdb's version contains in-frame clones alone and is incomplete. There are 430,000 or so clones in the sample; around nine tenths occur only once, and roughly an eighth lies in the top ten. Treatment of the sample: around 19 received Ad26.COV2.S at low or high dose, single or two shots; about 5 received placebo; per-sample allocation not given. The samples date from day 63 after the first vaccine or placebo injection. This sample comprised peripheral blood, obtained in a trial of Ad26.COV2.S vaccine versus placebo. Every receptor here comes from a person between 18 and 59 years old who received the Ad26.COV2.S COVID-19 vaccine or a placebo.

This clone was counted only a few times. This chain uses TRBV19 with TRBJ2-7; no definite D call. Trimming removed 0 bases from V and 2 bases from J, with 5 bases in between. Germline V gene sequence: CDR1 LNHDA, CDR2 SQIVND (reference sequence). CDR3 size: 13 residues. The chain's CDR3 is CASSIDSTYEQYF. The CDR3 DNA reads as TGTGCCAGTAGTATAGACAGTACCTACGAGCAGTACTTC. The complete variable domain, with remaining parts taken from reference TRBV19 and TRBJ2-7, reads DGGITQSPKYLFRKEGQNVTLSCEQNLNHDAMYWYRQDPGQGLRLIYYSQIVNDFQKGDIAEGYSVSREKKESFPLTVTSAQKNPTAFYLCASSIDSTYEQYFGPGTRLTVT.

This clone was found once. The CDR3 sequence is CASTEANDRARINQPQHF. The CDR3, as DNA: TGTGCCAGCACCGAAGCAAACGACAGGGCGAGGATCAATCAGCCCCAGCATTTT. The rearrangement uses TRBV6-1 and TRBJ1-5; TRBD1 agrees at 7 bases. The V gene's germline CDR1 is MNHNS and CDR2 SASEGT. The V and J ends lost 7 bases and 3 bases, in that order; junction bases with no gene match: 18. CDR3 length: 18 residues.

V gene TRBV11-3 combines with J gene TRBJ2-1; D perhaps matches TRBD1 (6 bases). The germline gives CDR1 SGHNT, CDR2 YENEEA. Trimming stripped 5 bases from V and 7 bases from J, with 15 bases between. This CDR3 contains 14 residues. The CDR3 DNA follows: TGTGCCAGCAGCCACAGGGACCGGAGGAATGAGCAGTTCTTC. Its translation is CASSHRDRRNEQFF.

This chain uses TRBV15 with TRBJ2-1; TRBD1 is a possible D gene (5 bases). CDR3 length equals 16 residues. Trimming cost V 5 bases and J 4 bases, with 18 bases left between them. Germline V gene sequence: CDR1 LNHNV, CDR2 YYDKDF (reference sequence). DNA for the CDR3: TGTGCCACCAGCTTAGAAGGAAGGGGTGGGTACAATGAGCAGTTCTTC. It translates to CATSLEGRGGYNEQFF.

CDR3 amino acids: CSVEPGDNEQFF. The CDR3 DNA sequence: TGCAGCGTTGAACCAGGGGACAATGAGCAGTTCTTC. This sequence joins TRBV29-1 and TRBJ2-1; possibly TRBD1 for D (6 bases). Germline CDR1 reads SQVTM; CDR2 reads ANQGSEA. The V end was cut by 2 bases, the J end by 5 bases, with 7 bases between. There are 12 residues in the CDR3.

This clone was detected only a few times. The J gene is TRBJ1-5, the V gene TRBV6-5; 8 bases line up with TRBD1. The junction had 4 bases not matched to a gene; V was cut back by 6 bases and J by 6 bases. The CDR3 is made up of 13 amino acids. CDR1 is MNHEY and CDR2 is SVGAGI in the germline V gene. The DNA for the CDR3 is TGTGCCAGCAGCACAGGGGGATCTCAGCCCCAGCATTTT. Protein sequence: CASSTGGSQPQHF.

V is TRBV30 and J is TRBJ1-1, with a tentative D call TRBD1 (5 bases). This CDR3 comprises 15 residues. The germline V and J ends were trimmed by 5 bases and 0 bases, with 16 bases remaining between them. CDR1 is GTSNPN and CDR2 is SVGIG in the germline V gene (reference sequence). The CDR3 bases are TGTGCCTGGGATGACAGCTTTGACGTGAACACTGAAGCTTTCTTT. Translated: CAWDDSFDVNTEAFF.

The chain carries TRBV2 and TRBJ2-7; 7 bases fit TRBD2. This CDR3 is built from 14 residues. Per germline, CDR1 SNHLY and CDR2 FYNNEI. After removal of 5 bases from V and 4 bases from J, the junction contained 8 bases not matched to a gene. The CDR3, as DNA: TGTGCCAGCAGTTTAAGCGGGACTATATACGAGCAGTACTTC. Translated, it gives CASSLSGTIYEQYF.

This rearrangement joins TRBV6-6 to TRBJ2-5; tentative D call: TRBD1 (6 bases). CDR1 is MNHNY, CDR2 SVGAGI, per germline (reference sequence). CDR3 length equals 17 residues. V dropped 5 bases and J dropped 6 bases, with 25 bases sitting between them. The CDR3 here is CASSQLQGPVLMKTQYF. CDR3 nucleotide sequence: TGTGCCAGCAGTCAACTACAGGGTCCGGTTTTAATGAAGACCCAGTACTTC.

The gene calls are TRBV5-5 and TRBJ2-7; no clear D gene. V lost 0 bases, J lost 6 bases, and 7 bases lay in between. Germline V CDR1 and CDR2: SGHKS, YYEKEE (reference sequence). The CDR3 covers 12 residues. The CDR3, as DNA: TGTGCCAGCAGCTTGGTGTTAACCGAGCAGTACTTC. This encodes CASSLVLTEQYF.

V gene TRBV3-1 (or the pseudogene TRBV3-2) combines with J gene TRBJ2-3, with a tentative D call TRBD2 (5 bases). The CDR3 has 12 residues. Trimming took 6 bases from V and 5 from J, leaving 9 bases between them. Germline CDR1 is LGHDT and CDR2 is YNNKEL (reference sequence). CDR3 residues: CASRTAGDTQYF. CDR3 coding DNA: TGTGCCAGCAGGACGGCGGGAGATACGCAGTATTTT.

The V call is TRBV7-8, the J call TRBJ2-1; weak D call: TRBD2 (5 bases). The germline V and J ends were trimmed by 2 bases and 0 bases, with 14 bases remaining between them. CDR3 length: 17 amino acids. The germline V gene has CDR1 SGHVS and CDR2 FQNEAQ. The CDR3 protein is CASSLFSSRASYNEQFF. CDR3 nucleotide sequence: TGTGCCAGCAGCTTATTTTCTAGCAGAGCCTCCTACAATGAGCAGTTCTTC.

The chain uses TRBV2 and TRBJ2-1; 8 nucleotides match TRBD2. Unmatched junction bases numbered 10, after V lost 3 bases and J lost 3 bases. The CDR3 is 17 residues long. Per germline, CDR1 SNHLY and CDR2 FYNNEI. This CDR3 reads CASSDYGSSGRYNEQFF. In DNA form, the CDR3 reads TGTGCCAGCAGTGATTATGGCTCTAGCGGGCGCTACAATGAGCAGTTCTTC.

In this sample, this clone turned up once. V gene TRBV30 combines with J gene TRBJ2-4; a possible D gene is TRBD2 (6 bases). This CDR3 is 15 amino acids long. The germline V gene has CDR1 GTSNPN and CDR2 SVGIG (reference sequence). V was cut by 0 bases and J by 4 bases, with 13 bases left in between. CDR3 sequence: CAWSVGRGSKNIQYF. The CDR3 DNA is TGTGCCTGGAGTGTGGGCCGGGGGTCAAAAAACATTCAGTACTTC.

With regard to this clone: The same CDR3 arises from other DNA sequences in this sample as well. This chain connects TRBV4-3 to TRBJ1-3; D gene uncertain. V was pared by 0 bases and J by 0 bases, with 6 bases between. The CDR3 sequence is 15 residues long. Germline-derived CDR1 and CDR2 are LGHNA and YSLEER. CDR3 sequence reads: CASSQDRVSGNTIYF. The CDR3 DNA sequence: TGCGCCAGCAGCCAAGATAGGGTCTCTGGAAACACCATATATTTT.

The chain carries TRBV7-9 and TRBJ2-7; 8 nucleotides line up with TRBD2. Per the germline V gene, CDR1 is SEHNR and CDR2 is FQNEAQ (reference sequence). V shed 5 bases and J 4 bases; nucleotides not matched to a gene: 10. This CDR3 has 15 amino acids. This CDR3 is CASSPGGLAEYEQYF. CDR3 nucleotide sequence: TGTGCCAGCAGCCCAGGAGGACTAGCAGAGTACGAGCAGTACTTC. The complete variable domain, with remaining parts taken from reference TRBV7-9 and TRBJ2-7, reads DTGVSQNPRHKITKRGQNVTFRCDPISEHNRLYWYRQTLGQGPEFLTYFQNEAQLEKSRLLSDRFSAERPKGSFSTLEIQRTEQGDSAMYLCASSPGGLAEYEQYFGPGTRLTVT.

V is TRBV21-1 and J is TRBJ1-1; the tabulated D call, TRBD1, remains unverified against the DNA. TRBV21-1 is termed a pseudogene. CDR3 length: 12 amino acids. CDR3 region: CASRDRFFEAFF. The CDR3 DNA reads as TGTGCCAGCAGGGACAGGTTTTTTGAAGCTTTCTTT.

This clone was observed a single time. The rearrangement uses TRBV6-5 and TRBJ2-1; TRBD2 aligns across 9 bases. Trimming cost V 2 bases and J 9 bases; bases outside gene matches: 11. Germline V gives CDR1 MNHEY, CDR2 SVGAGI. This CDR3 has 16 amino acids. CDR3 residues: CASSYVLAGSGGEQFF. DNA of the CDR3: TGTGCCAGCAGTTACGTCCTAGCGGGATCGGGAGGTGAGCAGTTCTTC.

The chain recombines TRBV12-5 with TRBJ2-1, with 13 bases matching TRBD2. With 6 bases clipped from V and 10 bases from J, the junction kept 6 bases outside the gene matches. The CDR3 length is 14 residues. CDR1 is LGHNT and CDR2 is FRNRAP in the germline V gene. This CDR3 reads CASGPMGLAGEQFF. The CDR3 DNA sequence: TGTGCTAGTGGCCCCATGGGACTAGCGGGAGAGCAGTTCTTC.

In its sample, this clone was seen once. The rearrangement joins TRBV5-6 to TRBJ2-7; the match to TRBD1 covers 7 bases. Germline CDR1 reads SGHDT; CDR2 reads YYEEEE. There are 15 residues in the CDR3. V was clipped by 4 bases and J by 2 bases; unmatched bases: 9. The CDR3 DNA sequence: TGTGCCAGCAGCCAGCTCGGGCAGGGGGCCTACGAGCAGTACTTC. This translates into CASSQLGQGAYEQYF. The full variable domain, completed using reference TRBV5-6 and TRBJ2-7, is DAGVTQSPTHLIKTRGQQVTLRCSPKSGHDTVSWYQQALGQGPQFIFQYYEEEERQRGNFPDRFSGHQFPNYSSELNVNALLLGDSALYLCASSQLGQGAYEQYFGPGTRLTVT.

The rearrangement uses TRBV7-8 and TRBJ2-7; D is uncertain. The V gene's germline CDR1 is SGHVS and CDR2 FQNEAQ. CDR3 length: 16 amino acids. V dropped 2 bases and J dropped 2 bases, with 16 bases sitting between them. CDR3 DNA: TGTGCCAGCAGCTTAAGTGGCGCGCAAATGGCCTACGAGCAGTACTTC. Its protein is CASSLSGAQMAYEQYF.

The V call is TRBV11-2, the J call TRBJ2-7; TRBD2 matches 7 bases. CDR1 is SGHAT, CDR2 FQNNGV, per germline. CDR3 length: 16 residues. Germline trimming cut 6 bases from V and 4 bases from J; bases unmatched to any gene: 15. Written as DNA, the CDR3 is TGTGCCAGCAGACCTAGGTTTAGCGGGTCGCCGTACGAGCAGTACTTC. It yields the protein CASRPRFSGSPYEQYF.

V usage is TRBV30 and J usage is TRBJ2-3; D unclear. Germline V gene lookup returns CDR1 GTSNPN and CDR2 SVGIG (reference sequence). Deletions cut 2 bases from V and 2 bases from J, with 8 bases between. The CDR3 has 13 residues. CDR3: CAWSIRATDTQYF. The CDR3 DNA reads as TGTGCCTGGAGTATAAGAGCCACAGATACGCAGTATTTT.

The CDR3 DNA is TGTGCCTGGACAGTGGACAGGGATTACGAGCAGTACTTC. This translates into CAWTVDRDYEQYF. This rearrangement joins TRBV30 to TRBJ2-7; TRBD1 agrees at 8 bases. V dropped 4 bases and J dropped 4; count of bases not matched to a gene: 6. The CDR3 is made up of 13 amino acids. CDR1 and CDR2 (germline): GTSNPN, SVGIG (reference sequence).

The chain links TRBV27 to TRBJ1-3; D is unclear. This CDR3 is 11 amino acids long. With 8 bases removed from V and 2 bases from J, the gap between germline ends came to 4 bases. Germline lookup yields CDR1 MNHEY and CDR2 SMNVEV (reference sequence). CDR3 amino acids: CASGTGNTIYF. DNA for the CDR3: TGTGCCAGCGGAACTGGAAACACCATATATTTT.